Listed below are T cell receptor beta chains from one sample, sequenced in a study of post-analysis software for immune sequencing data. Via MiXCR, TCRdb re-called the PCR reads, giving one row per CDR3 protein. Of 400,000 to 500,000 distinct CDR3 sequences in the sample, about 40% are singletons; the top ten hold approximately 7.7%. What was sequenced was blood. All receptors come from a girl aged 2 to 10 with multiple sclerosis. Both conserved end residues are part of each CDR3. The order of the fields is CDR3 protein, CDR3 DNA, clone size, V gene, D gene, J gene. A D gene is named only where the DNA matches it firmly. Expanded clones get a size class; other rows say once, few or many, or leave the size out.

CDR3aa: CASSERGPSFRDTQYF
CDR3nt: TGTGCCAGCAGCGAACGGGGGCCCTCGTTCAGGGATACGCAGTATTTT
abundance: .
v_gene: TRBV9
d_gene: .
j_gene: TRBJ2-3

CDR3aa: CASSSQAVNTEAFF
CDR3nt: TGTGCCAGCAGCTCACAGGCCGTGAACACTGAAGCTTTCTTT
abundance: .
v_gene: TRBV7-9
d_gene: .
j_gene: TRBJ1-1

CDR3aa: CASSEQGEDGYTF
CDR3nt: TGTGCCAGCAGTGAACAGGGTGAGGATGGCTACACCTTC
abundance: few
v_gene: TRBV2
d_gene: .
j_gene: TRBJ1-2

CDR3aa: CATSRDPGRAGYTF
CDR3nt: TGTGCCACCAGCAGAGATCCTGGGAGGGCTGGCTACACCTTC
abundance: .
v_gene: TRBV15
d_gene: .
j_gene: TRBJ1-2

CDR3aa: CASSLGLAEGFNEQFF
CDR3nt: TGCGCCAGCAGCTTGGGACTAGCGGAGGGTTTCAATGAGCAGTTCTTC
abundance: .
v_gene: TRBV5-1
d_gene: TRBD2
j_gene: TRBJ2-1

CDR3aa: CASSFNGGETQYF
CDR3nt: TGCGCCAGCAGCTTCAACGGGGGGGAGACCCAGTACTTC
abundance: few
v_gene: TRBV5-1
d_gene: TRBD2
j_gene: TRBJ2-5

CDR3aa: CASSQVGTGMETRYF
CDR3nt: TGTGCCAGCAGCCAAGTCGGGACAGGGATGGAGACCCGGTACTTC
abundance: .
v_gene: TRBV3-1
d_gene: TRBD1
j_gene: TRBJ2-5

CDR3aa: CASSLSMSQPQHF
CDR3nt: TGTGCCAGCAGTTTATCCATGAGTCAGCCCCAGCATTTT
abundance: .
v_gene: TRBV28
d_gene: .
j_gene: TRBJ1-5

CDR3aa: CASSLTGLSYEQYF
CDR3nt: TGCGCCAGCAGCTTGACAGGGTTATCCTACGAGCAGTACTTC
abundance: .
v_gene: TRBV5-1
d_gene: .
j_gene: TRBJ2-7

CDR3aa: CASSRLQFSTF
CDR3nt: TGTGCCAGCAGTAGACTCCAATTTTCCACCTTC
abundance: .
v_gene: TRBV7-9
d_gene: .
j_gene: TRBJ1-2

CDR3aa: CSVRTTYEQYF
CDR3nt: TGCAGCGTTAGGACCACCTACGAGCAGTACTTC
abundance: .
v_gene: TRBV29-1
d_gene: .
j_gene: TRBJ2-7

CDR3aa: CASSPRRGNQPQHF
CDR3nt: TGTGCCAGCAGCCCACGACGGGGCAATCAGCCCCAGCATTTT
abundance: .
v_gene: TRBV7-2
d_gene: .
j_gene: TRBJ1-5

CDR3aa: CASSLDWGYNEQFF
CDR3nt: TGTGCCAGCAGCCTCGACTGGGGTTACAATGAGCAGTTCTTC
abundance: few
v_gene: TRBV5-6
d_gene: .
j_gene: TRBJ2-1

CDR3aa: CSVEAGHPYEQFF
CDR3nt: TGCAGCGTTGAGGCGGGACACCCCTACGAGCAGTTCTTC
abundance: few
v_gene: TRBV29-1
d_gene: .
j_gene: TRBJ2-1

CDR3aa: CASSVGLDVGATEAFF
CDR3nt: TGTGCCAGCAGCGTAGGGCTCGACGTTGGGGCCACTGAAGCTTTCTTT
abundance: few
v_gene: TRBV9
d_gene: .
j_gene: TRBJ1-1

CDR3aa: CASSSSGGDYGYTF
CDR3nt: TGTGCCAGCAGTTCCTCGGGAGGGGACTATGGCTACACCTTC
abundance: .
v_gene: TRBV28
d_gene: .
j_gene: TRBJ1-2

CDR3aa: CASSEGGKGNQPQHF
CDR3nt: TGTGCCAGCAGTGAAGGGGGGAAAGGCAATCAGCCCCAGCATTTT
abundance: .
v_gene: TRBV25-1
d_gene: .
j_gene: TRBJ1-5

CDR3aa: CASSLGASPLTDTQYF
CDR3nt: TGTGCCAGCAGCTTAGGCGCTAGCCCCCTCACTGATACGCAGTATTTT
abundance: .
v_gene: TRBV7-3
d_gene: .
j_gene: TRBJ2-3

CDR3aa: CASSFGGTRTSYEQYF
CDR3nt: TGTGCCAGCAGCTTCGGCGGGACACGAACCTCCTACGAGCAGTACTTC
abundance: .
v_gene: TRBV5-6
d_gene: .
j_gene: TRBJ2-7

CDR3aa: CASSLTTGLGYTF
CDR3nt: TGTGCCAGCAGTTTAACGACAGGTCTTGGCTACACCTTC
abundance: few
v_gene: TRBV12-3/TRBV12-4
d_gene: .
j_gene: TRBJ1-2

CDR3aa: CSVTRDYSTDTQYF
CDR3nt: TGCAGCGTTACCAGGGACTACTCCACAGATACGCAGTATTTT
abundance: .
v_gene: TRBV29-1
d_gene: TRBD2
j_gene: TRBJ2-3

CDR3aa: CASSSPSGSVYEQYF
CDR3nt: TGTGCCAGCAGTAGTCCTAGCGGGAGTGTCTACGAGCAGTACTTC
abundance: few
v_gene: TRBV6-1
d_gene: TRBD2
j_gene: TRBJ2-7

CDR3aa: CASSPGTGGEQFF
CDR3nt: TGTGCCAGCTCACCGGGGACAGGGGGTGAGCAGTTCTTC
abundance: .
v_gene: TRBV18
d_gene: TRBD1
j_gene: TRBJ2-1

CDR3aa: CASSPQEAGPNEQFF
CDR3nt: TGTGCCAGCAGCCCTCAGGAGGCGGGACCCAATGAGCAGTTCTTC
abundance: .
v_gene: TRBV7-9
d_gene: .
j_gene: TRBJ2-1

CDR3aa: CASREGYKQYF
CDR3nt: TGCGCCAGCCGCGAGGGCTACAAGCAGTACTTC
abundance: .
v_gene: TRBV5-1
d_gene: .
j_gene: TRBJ2-7

CDR3aa: CASSPGHLSGYTF
CDR3nt: TGTGCCAGCAGTCCGGGACACCTCTCGGGCTACACCTTC
abundance: .
v_gene: TRBV7-3
d_gene: .
j_gene: TRBJ1-2

CDR3aa: CASSPGLAVSNEQFF
CDR3nt: TGTGCCAGCAGTCCGGGACTAGCGGTAAGCAATGAGCAGTTCTTC
abundance: .
v_gene: TRBV28
d_gene: TRBD2
j_gene: TRBJ2-1

CDR3aa: CSAPWALNEKLFF
CDR3nt: TGCAGTGCTCCGTGGGCGCTTAATGAAAAACTGTTTTTT
abundance: .
v_gene: TRBV20-1
d_gene: .
j_gene: TRBJ1-4

CDR3aa: CASSYQRRLTGDLYGYTF
CDR3nt: TGTGCCAGCAGTTACCAACGTAGATTAACAGGGGACCTCTATGGCTACACCTTC
abundance: .
v_gene: TRBV6-5
d_gene: TRBD1
j_gene: TRBJ1-2

CDR3aa: CASSRGTFQETQYF
CDR3nt: TGCGCCAGCAGCCGGGGGACCTTCCAAGAGACCCAGTACTTC
abundance: few
v_gene: TRBV5-1
d_gene: .
j_gene: TRBJ2-5

CDR3aa: CASSQPEGSTDTQYF
CDR3nt: TGTGCCAGCAGCCAACCTGAAGGAAGCACAGATACGCAGTATTTT
abundance: .
v_gene: TRBV3-1
d_gene: .
j_gene: TRBJ2-3

CDR3aa: CASSLTTRTISDEQFF
CDR3nt: TGTGCCAGCAGCTTAACCACCAGGACTATCTCGGACGAGCAGTTCTTC
abundance: .
v_gene: TRBV7-9
d_gene: .
j_gene: TRBJ2-1

CDR3aa: CASSFLPRAGGPYNEQYF
CDR3nt: TGTGCCAGCAGTTTCCTGCCCCGAGCGGGAGGTCCCTACAATGAGCAGTACTTC
abundance: .
v_gene: TRBV6-2/TRBV6-3
d_gene: TRBD2
j_gene: TRBJ2-7

CDR3aa: CATSRDPGIYEQYF
CDR3nt: TGTGCCACCAGCAGAGACCCAGGGATTTATGAGCAGTACTTC
abundance: .
v_gene: TRBV15
d_gene: .
j_gene: TRBJ2-4

CDR3aa: CASSYSILAGQVNEQFF
CDR3nt: TGTGCCAGCAGTTACTCCATCCTAGCGGGACAGGTCAATGAGCAGTTCTTC
abundance: .
v_gene: TRBV6-5
d_gene: .
j_gene: TRBJ2-1

CDR3aa: CASSYIFSGGSETQYF
CDR3nt: TGTGCCAGCAGTTATATCTTCAGCGGGGGGTCGGAGACCCAGTACTTC
abundance: .
v_gene: TRBV6-5
d_gene: TRBD2
j_gene: TRBJ2-5

CDR3aa: CSVEGDSVYGYTF
CDR3nt: TGCAGCGTTGAAGGGGACAGCGTCTATGGCTACACCTTC
abundance: .
v_gene: TRBV29-1
d_gene: TRBD1
j_gene: TRBJ1-2

CDR3aa: CASSFRGSGYGYTF
CDR3nt: TGTGCCAGCAGCTTCAGAGGATCCGGCTATGGCTACACCTTC
abundance: .
v_gene: TRBV5-5
d_gene: .
j_gene: TRBJ1-2

CDR3aa: CASSSETRNTEAFF
CDR3nt: TGCGCCAGCAGCTCGGAGACACGGAACACTGAAGCTTTCTTT
abundance: .
v_gene: TRBV5-1
d_gene: .
j_gene: TRBJ1-1

CDR3aa: CASSPPGIGGPDTQYF
CDR3nt: TGTGCCAGCAGTCCACCAGGGATCGGAGGGCCAGATACGCAGTATTTT
abundance: .
v_gene: TRBV28
d_gene: .
j_gene: TRBJ2-3

CDR3aa: CATSQPSGQPKETQYF
CDR3nt: TGTGCCACCAGCCAGCCCTCCGGACAGCCCAAAGAGACCCAGTACTTC
abundance: few
v_gene: TRBV24-1
d_gene: .
j_gene: TRBJ2-5

CDR3aa: CASSGTAFYNEQFF
CDR3nt: TGTGCCAGTTCCGGGACAGCCTTCTACAATGAGCAGTTCTTC
abundance: .
v_gene: TRBV28
d_gene: TRBD1
j_gene: TRBJ2-1

CDR3aa: CASSTTTDRAYNKQFF
CDR3nt: TGTGCCAGCAGCACCACTACCGACAGAGCCTACAATAAGCAGTTCTTC
abundance: .
v_gene: TRBV21-1
d_gene: .
j_gene: TRBJ2-1

CDR3aa: CASSLEPYQPQHF
CDR3nt: TGCGCCAGCAGCCTAGAACCGTATCAGCCCCAGCATTTT
abundance: .
v_gene: TRBV5-1
d_gene: .
j_gene: TRBJ1-5

CDR3aa: CASSLSAGGSYEQYF
CDR3nt: TGTGCCAGCAGCTTATCGGCAGGGGGGTCCTACGAGCAGTACTTC
abundance: .
v_gene: TRBV7-6
d_gene: .
j_gene: TRBJ2-7

CDR3aa: CASSAGTKFNEQYF
CDR3nt: TGTGCCAGCAGCGCCGGGACGAAGTTTAACGAGCAGTACTTC
abundance: .
v_gene: TRBV7-2
d_gene: .
j_gene: TRBJ2-7

CDR3aa: CSASEREDTDTQYF
CDR3nt: TGCAGTGCTAGCGAGCGGGAGGACACAGATACGCAGTATTTT
abundance: once
v_gene: TRBV20-1
d_gene: TRBD2
j_gene: TRBJ2-3

CDR3aa: CASTSTATNEKLFF
CDR3nt: TGCGCCAGCACCTCGACAGCAACTAATGAAAAACTGTTTTTT
abundance: .
v_gene: TRBV5-1
d_gene: .
j_gene: TRBJ1-4

CDR3aa: CASSSLRRGGEQFF
CDR3nt: TGTGCCAGCAGCTCCTTAAGACGCGGGGGTGAGCAGTTCTTC
abundance: few
v_gene: TRBV7-9
d_gene: TRBD2
j_gene: TRBJ2-1

CDR3aa: CASSRTVRLGAKSSYEQYF
CDR3nt: TGTGCCAGCAGTCGCACCGTACGCCTCGGGGCGAAAAGCTCCTACGAGCAGTACTTC
abundance: .
v_gene: TRBV6-2/TRBV6-3
d_gene: .
j_gene: TRBJ2-7

CDR3aa: CASSQVFSTNSYNEQFF
CDR3nt: TGCGCCAGCAGCCAAGTTTTTTCTACGAACTCCTACAATGAGCAGTTCTTC
abundance: .
v_gene: TRBV4-3
d_gene: .
j_gene: TRBJ2-1

CDR3aa: CASTSRGEAKNIQYF
CDR3nt: TGTGCCAGCACTTCCAGGGGGGAAGCCAAAAACATTCAGTACTTC
abundance: .
v_gene: TRBV12-3/TRBV12-4
d_gene: .
j_gene: TRBJ2-4

CDR3aa: CASSATGSYEQYF
CDR3nt: TGTGCCAGCAGCGCGACAGGCTCCTACGAGCAGTACTTC
abundance: many
v_gene: TRBV6-5
d_gene: .
j_gene: TRBJ2-7

CDR3aa: CASSLEYSSYGYTF
CDR3nt: TGCGCCAGCAGCTTGGAATACTCTAGCTATGGCTACACCTTC
abundance: .
v_gene: TRBV5-1
d_gene: .
j_gene: TRBJ1-2

CDR3aa: CASSQDVGQQETQYF
CDR3nt: TGCGCCAGCAGCCAAGATGTAGGACAGCAAGAGACCCAGTACTTC
abundance: few
v_gene: TRBV4-3
d_gene: .
j_gene: TRBJ2-5

CDR3aa: CSARGLAGGWYNEQFF
CDR3nt: TGCAGTGCTAGAGGACTAGCGGGGGGCTGGTATAATGAGCAGTTCTTC
abundance: .
v_gene: TRBV20-1
d_gene: TRBD2
j_gene: TRBJ2-1

CDR3aa: CASSSGLHDEQFF
CDR3nt: TGTGCCAGCAGCTCAGGGCTCCACGATGAGCAGTTCTTC
abundance: few
v_gene: TRBV27
d_gene: .
j_gene: TRBJ2-1